This passage covers 6 T cell receptor beta chains from one sample sequenced in a study of blood T cell repertoires in COVID-19. TCRdb's copy holds only in-frame clones and misses some; the assay was immunoSEQ multiplex PCR. The sample lists about 250,000 clones, 80% to 90% occurring once. What was sequenced was PBMCs or T cells enriched from blood (not recorded which). The receptors derive from a woman aged 18 to 35 who had recovered from COVID-19.

The chain is built from TRBV7-3 and TRBJ2-1; 7 bases are shared with TRBD1. V lost 2 bases and J lost 5; bases outside the gene matches: 3. The germline V gene has CDR1 SGHTA and CDR2 FQGTGA. The CDR3 runs to 14 residues. The CDR3 DNA sequence: TGTGCCAGCAGCTTAGAGACAGGGAACAATGAGCAGTTCTTC. As protein: CASSLETGNNEQFF. Full variable domain (remainder filled in from reference TRBV7-3 and TRBJ2-1): GAGVSQTPSNKVTEKGKYVELRCDPISGHTALYWYRQSLGQGPEFLIYFQGTGAADDSGLPNDRFFAVRPEGSVSTLKIQRTERGDSAVYLCASSLETGNNEQFFGPGTRLTVL.

The gene calls are TRBV12-2 and TRBJ1-4; the tabulated D call, TRBD1, remains unverified against the DNA. TRBV12-2 is listed as a pseudogene. There are 19 residues in the CDR3. The CDR3 bases are TGTGCAAGTCGCTTAAGGCCCCACCCCACGGGACAGGTTAATGAAAAACTGTTTTTT. Its protein product is CASRLRPHPTGQVNEKLFF.

The sample holds a few counts of this clone. This sequence joins TRBV2 and TRBJ2-3; D might be TRBD1 (7 bases). The CDR3 covers 14 residues. CDR1 and CDR2 (germline): SNHLY, FYNNEI. Trimming removed 3 bases from V and 4 bases from J, with 11 bases in between. Here the CDR3 DNA reads TGTGCCAGCAGTGACGGCAGGGGGGCAGATACGCAGTATTTT. This encodes CASSDGRGADTQYF.

V usage is TRBV11-2 and J usage is TRBJ1-1, with D tentatively TRBD1 (5 bases). Germline lookup yields CDR1 SGHAT and CDR2 FQNNGV. The ends were cut back, 6 bases at V and 4 bases at J, with 18 bases in the middle. CDR3 size: 15 residues. The CDR3, as DNA: TGTGCCAGCAGAGGCGCCGGGACTGAAGGCACTGAAGCTTTCTTT. Amino acids: CASRGAGTEGTEAFF.

This rearrangement joins TRBV10-3 to TRBJ1-2; weak D call: TRBD1 (6 bases). Between the trimmed V and J ends, which lost 3 bases and 1 base, there was a span of 15 bases. This CDR3 is built from 16 residues. CDR1 and CDR2 (germline): ENHRY, SYGVKD. The CDR3 loop reads CAISESPTGFNYGYTF. In nucleotides, the CDR3 is TGTGCCATCAGTGAAAGCCCGACAGGTTTTAACTATGGCTACACCTTC.

The V call is TRBV12-3 or TRBV12-4, the J call TRBJ1-6, with 10 bases that match TRBD1. This CDR3 is 13 amino acids long. Trimming at V came to 10 bases and at J to 7 bases, leaving 4 bases not matched to a gene. The CDR3 sequence is CATRGQGNSPLHF. The CDR3 bases are TGTGCCACCCGGGGACAGGGGAATTCACCCCTCCACTTT.